The 2 T cell receptor beta chains below were found in one sample sequenced in a study of blood T cell repertoires in COVID-19. Profiled with immunoSEQ multiplex PCR; TCRdb holds only in-frame clones, not every one. The repertoire holds approximately 240,000 clones, with around 85% as singletons. The sequenced sample consisted of peripheral blood. The receptors derive from a woman aged 40 to 50 with active or convalescent COVID-19.

Worth noting for this clone: The sample has other DNA sequences that encode this CDR3 too. The genes are TRBV28 and TRBJ1-4; TRBD1 is a possible D gene (5 bases). Trimming took 4 bases from V and 7 from J, leaving 16 bases between them. CDR1 is MDHEN, CDR2 SYDVKM, per germline. The CDR3 loop spans 15 amino acids. DNA for the CDR3: TGTGCCAGCAGTTCCCGGGGAACGGGGGTTGAAAAACTGTTTTTT. Protein product: CASSSRGTGVEKLFF.

The gene calls are TRBV5-1 and TRBJ2-7; 10 bases match TRBD2. CDR1 and CDR2 from the germline V gene are SGHRS and YFSETQ. The J segment lost 1 base and the V segment lost 4 bases, leaving 8 bases of the junction unmatched. This CDR3 comprises 16 residues. The CDR3 DNA sequence: TGCGCCAGCAGCCCCGAGCCTAGCGGGGGTTCCTACGAGCAGTACTTC. It is translated as CASSPEPSGGSYEQYF.